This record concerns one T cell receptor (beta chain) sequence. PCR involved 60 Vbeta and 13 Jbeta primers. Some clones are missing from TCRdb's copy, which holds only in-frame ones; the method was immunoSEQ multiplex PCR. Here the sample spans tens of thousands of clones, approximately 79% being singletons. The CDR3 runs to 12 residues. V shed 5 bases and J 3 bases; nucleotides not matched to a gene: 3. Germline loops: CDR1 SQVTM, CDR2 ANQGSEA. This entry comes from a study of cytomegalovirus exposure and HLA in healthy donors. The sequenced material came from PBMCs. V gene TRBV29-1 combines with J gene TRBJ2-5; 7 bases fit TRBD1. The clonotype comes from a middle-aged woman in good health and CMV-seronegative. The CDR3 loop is CSVSGQEETQYF. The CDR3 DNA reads TGCAGCGTTAGCGGACAGGAAGAGACCCAGTACTTC.